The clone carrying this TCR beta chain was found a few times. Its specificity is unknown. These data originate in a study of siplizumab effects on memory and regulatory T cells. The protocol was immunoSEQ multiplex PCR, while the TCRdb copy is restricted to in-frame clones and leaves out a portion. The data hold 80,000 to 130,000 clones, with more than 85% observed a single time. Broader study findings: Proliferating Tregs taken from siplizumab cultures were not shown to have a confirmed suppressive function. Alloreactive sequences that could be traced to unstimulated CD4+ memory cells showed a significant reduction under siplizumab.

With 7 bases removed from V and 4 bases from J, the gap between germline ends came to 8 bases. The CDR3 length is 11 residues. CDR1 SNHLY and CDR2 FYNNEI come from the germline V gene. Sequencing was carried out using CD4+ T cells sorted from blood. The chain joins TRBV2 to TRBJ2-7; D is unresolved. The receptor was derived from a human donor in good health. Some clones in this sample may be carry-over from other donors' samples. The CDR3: CASMALYEQYF. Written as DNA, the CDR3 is TGTGCCAGCATGGCCTTATACGAGCAGTACTTC. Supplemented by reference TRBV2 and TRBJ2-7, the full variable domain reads EPEVTQTPSHQVTQMGQEVILRCVPISNHLYFYWYRQILGQKVEFLVSFYNNEISEKSEIFDDQFSVERPDGSNFTLKIRSTKLEDSAMYFCASMALYEQYFGPGTRLTVT.